Shown below are 25 T cell receptor beta chains from a single sample sequenced in a study of T cells in Graves' hyperthyroidism and ophthalmopathy. TCR beta CDR3 region amplification was performed from RNA transcripts. Researchers ran a first-round RT-PCR on the TCR CDR3 using the HTBI primer set. Each CDR3 protein is one row after TCRdb ran MiXCR on the multiplex PCR reads. Of approximately 400,000 distinct CDR3 sequences detected, 11% to 15% appear once; the ten largest clones hold around 27%. The sequencing sample was made of blood. The receptors here all came from a man aged 45 to 65 with Graves' ophthalmopathy.

This clonotype has ten or more counts. The rearrangement links TRBV20-1 to TRBJ2-1, with D unclear. The CDR3 has 15 amino acids. V was trimmed by 4 bases and J by 3 bases, leaving 16 bases between them. Germline values: CDR1 DFQATT, CDR2 SNEGSKA (reference sequence). The CDR3 nucleotides read TGCAGTGCTAAGCCAGTACCAGCTAGCTACAATGAGCAGTTCTTC. This codes for CSAKPVPASYNEQFF.

This clonotype has at least ten counts. The rearrangement uses TRBV6-5 and TRBJ2-1; possibly TRBD2 for D (6 bases). The V end lost 3 bases, the J end lost 7 bases, and 16 bases lay between the germline ends. Germline loops: CDR1 MNHEY, CDR2 SVGAGI. The CDR3 contains 15 residues. CDR3 residues: CASSYMGGTWNEQFF. The CDR3 DNA reads TGTGCCAGCAGTTATATGGGGGGTACTTGGAATGAGCAGTTCTTC.

This clonotype has ten or more counts. The chain combines TRBV3-1 with TRBJ2-5, with TRBD2 matching over 13 bases. The germline V gene encodes CDR1 LGHDT and CDR2 YNNKEL (reference sequence). CDR3 length equals 16 residues. V was clipped by 5 bases and J by 5 bases; unmatched bases: 8. CDR3 coding DNA: TGTGCCAGCAGCGATGTCGGACTAGCGGGAGCTGAGACCCAGTACTTC. As protein: CASSDVGLAGAETQYF.

This clonotype was recorded at least ten times. This sequence joins TRBV27 and TRBJ2-5; no reliable D call. Trimming took off 0 bases at V and 4 bases at J, with 18 bases between the two ends. The CDR3 has 17 amino acids. CDR1 and CDR2 from the germline V gene are MNHEY and SMNVEV (reference sequence). The CDR3 loop reads CASSLSYSALYRETQYF. The CDR3 DNA follows: TGTGCCAGCAGTTTATCGTACTCCGCCCTTTATCGAGAGACCCAGTACTTC.

This clonotype was seen repeatedly, ten times or more. The chain is built from TRBV4-1 and TRBJ2-1; D is perhaps TRBD2 (5 bases). Germline V gene sequence: CDR1 MGHRA, CDR2 YSYEKL. V lost 2 bases, J lost 9 bases, and 17 bases lay in between. This CDR3 is 15 amino acids long. The CDR3 protein is CASSQTAARGAEQFF. As DNA, the CDR3 is TGCGCCAGCAGCCAAACAGCGGCGAGAGGAGCTGAGCAGTTCTTC.

This chain uses TRBV14 with TRBJ2-1; weak D call: TRBD1 (6 bases). Germline V gives CDR1 SGHDN, CDR2 FVKESK. The CDR3 spans 15 residues. V was pared by 0 bases and J by 8 bases, with 14 bases between. The CDR3 spells CASSQERPGVDEQFF. DNA of the CDR3: TGTGCCAGCAGCCAAGAGAGGCCAGGGGTGGATGAGCAGTTCTTC.

The table lists this clonotype with a few counts. V and J are TRBV6-4 and TRBJ2-3; 10 bases are a match to TRBD2. CDR3 length: 16 amino acids. V lost 6 bases and J lost 6; bases outside the gene matches: 12. CDR1 is MRHNA, CDR2 SNTAGT, per germline. The DNA for the CDR3 is TGTGCCAGCAGCCTACTACTAGCGGGACACGTGGATACGCAGTATTTT. Translated: CASSLLLAGHVDTQYF.

This clonotype was seen repeatedly, ten times or more. V gene TRBV3-1 combines with J gene TRBJ1-5, with TRBD1 as a possible D gene (6 bases). The CDR3 runs to 14 residues. V gave up 1 base and J gave up 2 bases, with 6 bases separating them. CDR1 is LGHDT and CDR2 is YNNKEL in the germline V gene (reference sequence). CDR3 bases: TGTGCCAGCAGCCAAGCAGGGGGCAATCAGCCCCAGCATTTT. This translates into CASSQAGGNQPQHF.

The chain combines TRBV6-1 with TRBJ2-1; a possible D gene is TRBD2 (7 bases). Trimming cost V 8 bases and J 4 bases, with 15 bases left between them. The CDR3 length is 14 residues. CDR1 is MNHNS and CDR2 is SASEGT in the germline V gene. As DNA, the CDR3 is TGTGCCAGCCGCCGGGGGGCGCGTTACAATGAGCAGTTCTTC. This encodes CASRRGARYNEQFF.

As regards this clonotype: A read error may produce the germline difference seen at one junction end. This rearrangement joins TRBV19 to TRBJ1-4; D is unresolved. CDR3 size: 13 residues. Germline assignment: CDR1 LNHDA and CDR2 SQIVND (reference sequence). The CDR3 DNA sequence: TGTGCCAGTACCTTCCACGGGAATGGAAAACTGTTTTTT. Its translation: CASTFHGNGKLFF.

This clonotype has more than one count but fewer than ten. The chain is built from TRBV20-1 and TRBJ2-5, with 8 nucleotides matching TRBD1. Trimming cost V 5 bases and J 5 bases; bases outside gene matches: 10. The CDR3 covers 14 residues. Germline CDR1 reads DFQATT; CDR2 reads SNEGSKA (reference sequence). As DNA, the CDR3 is TGCAGTGCTCTTGACAGGGGATCTGGGGAGACCCAGTACTTC. Its translation: CSALDRGSGETQYF.

The sample holds a few counts of this clonotype. The rearrangement links TRBV30 to TRBJ1-5, with D hard to call. This CDR3 is 13 amino acids long. CDR1 and CDR2 from the germline V gene are GTSNPN and SVGIG (reference sequence). V lost 3 bases and J 6 bases, leaving 12 bases between the germline ends. CDR3 DNA sequence: TGTGCCTGGAGCTTAGGTATTAGTCAGCCCCAGCATTTT. As protein: CAWSLGISQPQHF.

A few counts support this clonotype. The rearrangement uses TRBV24-1 and TRBJ2-5, with D uncertain. This CDR3 is 14 amino acids long. V was clipped by 4 bases and J by 7 bases, with 15 bases between them. Germline CDR1 reads KGHDR; CDR2 reads SFDVKD. The CDR3 is CATSDPRVPGTQYF. The CDR3 DNA reads TGTGCCACCAGTGACCCCCGAGTCCCGGGGACCCAGTACTTC.

This chain links TRBV12-3 or TRBV12-4 with TRBJ1-3; D unresolved. This CDR3 contains 12 residues. The V and J ends lost 6 bases and 0 bases respectively, with 3 bases between them. The CDR3 DNA follows: TGTGCCAGCAGAAACTCTGGAAACACCATATATTTT. It specifies CASRNSGNTIYF.

This clonotype showed up many times. V gene TRBV20-1 combines with J gene TRBJ2-1, with D tentatively TRBD1 or TRBD2 (6 bases each). Per the germline V gene, CDR1 is DFQATT and CDR2 is SNEGSKA (reference sequence). This CDR3 has 15 residues. V was clipped by 3 bases and J by 3 bases, with 15 bases between them. CDR3 nucleotides: TGCAGTGCTAGCCGGGGGCGGAAAGACTACAATGAGCAGTTCTTC. The encoded protein is CSASRGRKDYNEQFF.

The table lists this clonotype with many counts. The chain has TRBV3-1 and TRBJ2-7; 9 bases line up with TRBD2. In germline, CDR1 is LGHDT, CDR2 YNNKEL (reference sequence). This CDR3 is built from 16 residues. With V trimmed by 4 bases and J by 6 bases, 13 bases remained unmatched. CDR3 residues: CASSLGASGIGGEQYF. In DNA form, the CDR3 reads TGTGCCAGCAGCCTCGGAGCTAGCGGGATCGGAGGCGAGCAGTACTTC.

This clonotype has a count of ten or more. The rearrangement joins TRBV3-1 to TRBJ2-1, with 7 bases that match TRBD2. Looked up from germline, CDR1 is LGHDT and CDR2 is YNNKEL (reference sequence). This CDR3 has 15 amino acids. V was pared by 3 bases and J by 9 bases, with 11 bases of the junction left unmatched. CDR3 coding DNA: TGTGCCAGCAGCCAGGCCACGGGCGGGAGAGGTGAGCAGTTCTTC. It yields the protein CASSQATGGRGEQFF.

The rearrangement uses TRBV25-1 and TRBJ2-3; no reliable D call. Trimming took 4 bases from V and 2 from J, leaving 10 bases between them. There are 14 residues in the CDR3. Looked up from germline, CDR1 is MGHDK and CDR2 is SYGVNS. Written as DNA, the CDR3 is TGTGCCAGCAGTGCAAGTATAGACACAGATACGCAGTATTTT. It translates to CASSASIDTDTQYF.

A remark on this clonotype: Being one base from a much bigger clone, this may be a read error. The V gene is TRBV29-1, the J gene TRBJ1-1; the D is unclear. Germline V gene sequence: CDR1 SQVTM, CDR2 ANQGSEA. There are 9 residues in the CDR3. The CDR3 reads CSIETEAFF. The CDR3 coding sequence is TGCAGCATTGAAACTGAAGCTTTCTTT. Combining the CDR3 with reference TRBV29-1 and TRBJ1-1 gives the whole variable domain SAVISQKPSRDICQRGTSLTIQCQVDSQVTMMFWYRQQPGQSLTLIATANQGSEATYESGFVIDKFPISRPNLTFSTLTVSNMSPEDSSIYLCSIETEAFFGQGTRLTVV.

The chain joins TRBV28 to TRBJ2-7; no reliable D call. The CDR3 length is 14 residues. Germline lookup yields CDR1 MDHEN and CDR2 SYDVKM. Trimming removed 7 bases at V and 4 bases at J, with 17 bases between. The CDR3 nucleotides are TGTGCCAGCAAGAGCGCCGGAGTCCCATACGAGCAGTACTTC. This encodes CASKSAGVPYEQYF.

This clonotype appeared many times. J is TRBJ2-1 and V is TRBV30, with 7 bases matching TRBD2. Germline V gene sequence: CDR1 GTSNPN, CDR2 SVGIG (reference sequence). The CDR3 has 10 amino acids. With 6 bases clipped from V and 10 bases from J, the junction kept 3 bases outside the gene matches. In nucleotides, the CDR3 is TGTGCCTGCCTAGCGGAAGAGCAGTTCTTC. It specifies CACLAEEQFF. Drawing the rest from reference TRBV30 and TRBJ2-1, the complete variable domain is SQTIHQWPATLVQPVGSPLSLECTVEGTSNPNLYWYRQAAGRGLQLLFYSVGIGQISSEVPQNLSASRPQDRQFILSSKKLLLSDSGFYLCACLAEEQFFGPGTRLTVL.

This chain uses TRBV7-9 with TRBJ2-5, with D perhaps TRBD1 (5 bases). CDR3 length: 13 residues. Germline lookup yields CDR1 SEHNR and CDR2 FQNEAQ (reference sequence). Trimming removed 8 bases from V and 2 bases from J, with 12 bases in between. DNA of the CDR3: TGTGCCAGCCGCCGGACATCACAAGAGACCCAGTACTTC. This sequence encodes CASRRTSQETQYF.

This clonotype was counted ten times or more. The chain joins TRBV6-2 or TRBV6-3 to TRBJ2-5; D is undetermined. Per the germline V gene, CDR1 is MNHEY and CDR2 is SVGEGT. This CDR3 has 12 amino acids. V gave up 2 bases and J gave up 3 bases, with 4 bases separating them. The CDR3 sequence: CASSYPEETQYF. In DNA form, the CDR3 reads TGTGCCAGCAGTTACCCAGAAGAGACCCAGTACTTC.

The rearrangement joins TRBV4-2 to TRBJ2-7; D gene ambiguous. The CDR3 has 14 residues. Germline loops: CDR1 LGHNA, CDR2 YNFKEQ. V was shortened by 7 bases and J by 0 bases, with 13 bases between the two germline ends. The CDR3: CASNPSESSYEQYF. The CDR3 bases are TGTGCCAGCAACCCATCCGAAAGCTCCTACGAGCAGTACTTC.

A word on this clonotype: A much larger clone differs by one base, so this may be a read error. V gene TRBV20-1 combines with J gene TRBJ2-1, with D perhaps matching TRBD2 (7 bases). This CDR3 comprises 14 residues. Germline V lookup: CDR1 DFQATT, CDR2 SNEGSKA (reference sequence). The CDR3 sequence: CSTSEGGHLHEQFF. CDR3 bases: TGCAGTACTAGCGAAGGGGGACACCTACATGAGCAGTTCTTC.